Given below is one TCR beta chain in context. Its antigen is still unknown. No much larger clonotype is one base removed from it; base qualities were not supplied. Sequenced on an Illumina NovaSeq 6000. cDNA libraries for TCRalpha and TCRbeta were prepared by 5'RACE using constant-segment primers, with sample barcodes and unique molecular identifiers added. Trizol reagent was used to extract RNA from every sample. Amplification of the libraries took two PCR steps, and the second step added a second sample barcode plus Illumina TruSeq adapters. Sequencing of the libraries was done on an Illumina NovaSeq, producing 2 x 150 bp paired-end reads. The source study handled its data this way. With migec v1.2.7, reads were demultiplexed and then collapsed into UMI-guided consensus sequences. Using mixcr v2.1.11, UMI consensuses were aligned to TRA and TRB V and J templates and then assembled into clonotypes. Clonotypes were classified as expanded or contracted when called significant by both edgeR and NoisET, with noise models trained on biological replicates. edgeR calls used a false discovery rate-adjusted p below 0.01 and a log2 fold-change threshold of 1. PCA with hierarchical clustering of max-normalized trajectories of the 1000 most abundant clonotypes was used as exploratory dynamics analysis. Separately sequenced CD4+ and CD8+ repertoires were used to assign a CD4 or CD8 phenotype to each responding clone. TCRdb reran the public reads through fastp at Q25 and MiXCR, keeping productive beta chains. Entries are consolidated by CDR3 protein sequence, retaining the most common genes and DNA. These V and J calls are TCRdb output, not the study's own analysis. For this sample there are some 45,000 distinct CDR3 sequences; 25% to 35% appear just once. The ten largest clonotypes hold roughly two fifths of the sample.

The sample is drawn from a study of T-cell memory formation after mild COVID-19 (dated by TCRdb to the early 2020s). Looking at the study overall: TCR sequence clusters from the two donors were found to be largely donor specific. Longitudinal TCRalpha and TCRbeta repertoire sequencing tracked T-cell clones expanding and contracting after mild COVID-19 in two donors. The cohort comprised two young, previously healthy adult volunteers, one female and one male. Broader findings and caveats from the paper: Some responding clones were detected in pre-infection memory, which suggested that pre-existing cross-reactive memory T cells had joined the SARS-CoV-2 response. Contracting CD4+ clones were located mainly in the CM and EM memory subsets, whereas CD8+ clones were found to be enriched in EMRA. Only two mild cases were covered by the study, and larger cohorts that include severe cases with pre-infection samples were considered necessary. Whether the second-wave clones peaking on day 37 were SARS-CoV-2 specific was not confirmed. Clones that contracted from day 15 to 85 showed balanced CD4/CD8 phenotypes, whereas a second wave of clones that expanded from day 15 to 37 leaned towards CD4+.

PBMCs were isolated by Ficoll-Paque density gradient centrifugation. The CDR3 sequence holds 13 residues, the cysteine and phenylalanine included. Of the read, only the CDR3 DNA is kept; its 39 bases are in frame from base 1. The germline V gene yields MGHRA for CDR1 and YSYEKL for CDR2. Cut back by 1 base and 5 bases, the V and J ends lie 9 bases apart. This TCR was recovered from a man younger than 30 who had mild COVID-19 (a few samples of this study predate the infection). The sample titles of this study are shuffled in the database, so cell type and time point are left out; the donor was told from shared clones. Material for sequencing was PBMCs or a T cell subset sorted from them (not recorded which). The rearranged chain carries TRBV4-1 and TRBJ2-7; the D gene is not confidently resolved. The CDR3 loop reads CASSQVPYNEQYF. In nucleotides, the sequence is TGCGCCAGCAGCCAAGTACCGTACAACGAGCAGTACTTC.